This entry concerns a single T cell receptor (beta chain). The source of the sample is a study of blood T cell repertoires in COVID-19. Study in general: Samples taken during acute and convalescent COVID-19 were collected in the United States, Italy and Spain.

The length of the CDR3 is 16 residues. V lost 3 bases, J lost 4 bases, and 8 bases stayed unmatched. CDR1 and CDR2 (germline): SGHTA, FQGNSA. Sequencing used immunoSEQ multiplex PCR; TCRdb keeps in-frame clones, though not all of them. The sample includes hundreds of thousands of clones, around nine tenths of them seen just once. Source material: peripheral blood. This TCR derives from a woman aged 60-75 years who had recovered from COVID-19. This chain connects TRBV7-2 to TRBJ2-7; 11 bases are a match to TRBD2. The CDR3 loop is CASSFTSGSFDYEQYF. CDR3 sequence (DNA): TGTGCCAGCAGCTTCACTAGCGGGAGCTTCGATTACGAGCAGTACTTC.